The TCR beta chain under discussion was sequenced for a study of blood T cell repertoires in COVID-19. Background on the study: Whether acute or convalescent, the COVID-19 samples came from the United States, Italy and Spain. Nucleic acid was either cDNA or gDNA, and it came from T cells, B-cell-depleted T cells, or PBMCs.

In the source study's methods: Nucleated cell number was recorded as an estimate derived from reference gene primer amplification. TCRdb keeps only in-frame clones here, not all; method: immunoSEQ multiplex PCR. V and J calls and clone size are given by that table; D and trimming were obtained from the DNA. The sample lists approximately 210,000 clones; 80% to 85% were seen once. V shed 5 bases and J 6 bases; nucleotides not matched to a gene: 7. This CDR3 contains 14 residues. CDR1 and CDR2 (germline): SGHDN, FVKESK. This sequence originates from a human donor in a cohort sampled during active COVID-19. The sequenced sample was peripheral blood. The chain employs TRBV14 and TRBJ2-1; 7 positions match TRBD2. CDR3 protein: CASSTTGGFNEQFF. The CDR3 DNA follows: TGTGCCAGCAGCACTACGGGAGGTTTCAATGAGCAGTTCTTC.